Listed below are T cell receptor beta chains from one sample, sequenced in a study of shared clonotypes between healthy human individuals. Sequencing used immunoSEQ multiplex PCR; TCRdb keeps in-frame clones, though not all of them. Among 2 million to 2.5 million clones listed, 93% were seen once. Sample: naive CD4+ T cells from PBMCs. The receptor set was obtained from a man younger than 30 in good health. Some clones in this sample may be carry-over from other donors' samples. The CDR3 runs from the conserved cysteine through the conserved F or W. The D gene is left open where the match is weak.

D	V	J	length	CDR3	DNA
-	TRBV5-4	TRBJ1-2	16	CASSSLVQGINYGYTF	TGTGCCAGCAGCTCCTTGGTTCAGGGTATCAACTATGGCTACACCTTC
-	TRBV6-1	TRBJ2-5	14	CASRFGQIQETQYF	TGTGCCAGCAGATTCGGACAGATCCAAGAGACCCAGTACTTC
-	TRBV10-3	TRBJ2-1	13	CAISELGSGEQFF	TGTGCCATCAGTGAGTTAGGGTCCGGGGAGCAGTTCTTC
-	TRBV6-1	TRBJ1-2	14	CASSEAGRTGGYTF	TGTGCCAGCAGTGAAGCGGGACGAACAGGAGGCTACACCTTC
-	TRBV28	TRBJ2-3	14	CASTLPDSTDTQYF	TGTGCCAGCACCCTGCCCGATAGCACAGATACGCAGTATTTT
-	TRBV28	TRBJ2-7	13	CASSPGGSYEQYF	TGTGCCAGCAGCCCTGGGGGATCCTACGAGCAGTACTTC
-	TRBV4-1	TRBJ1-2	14	CASSQGREHYGYTF	TGCGCCAGCAGCCAGGGCAGAGAACACTATGGCTACACCTTC
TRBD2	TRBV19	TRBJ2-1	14	CASRNGREINEQFF	TGTGCCAGTAGGAACGGGCGGGAGATCAATGAGCAGTTCTTC
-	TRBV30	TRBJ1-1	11	CASRQNTEAFF	TGTGCCTCACGACAGAACACTGAAGCTTTCTTT
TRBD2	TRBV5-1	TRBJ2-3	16	CASSQLLAGITDTQYF	TGCGCCAGCAGCCAATTACTAGCGGGAATAACAGATACGCAGTATTTT
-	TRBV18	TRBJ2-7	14	CASSPGLRRTEQYF	TGTGCCAGCTCACCTGGACTAAGGAGGACAGAGCAGTACTTC
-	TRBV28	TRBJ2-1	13	CATRGTQNNEQFF	TGTGCCACCAGGGGGACTCAAAACAATGAGCAGTTCTTC
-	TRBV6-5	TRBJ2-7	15	CASSITLATLYEQYF	TGTGCCAGCAGTATAACTCTAGCAACCCTCTACGAGCAGTACTTC
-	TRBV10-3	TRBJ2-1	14	CAIGGTSSYNEQFF	TGTGCCATCGGCGGGACGAGCTCCTACAATGAGCAGTTCTTC